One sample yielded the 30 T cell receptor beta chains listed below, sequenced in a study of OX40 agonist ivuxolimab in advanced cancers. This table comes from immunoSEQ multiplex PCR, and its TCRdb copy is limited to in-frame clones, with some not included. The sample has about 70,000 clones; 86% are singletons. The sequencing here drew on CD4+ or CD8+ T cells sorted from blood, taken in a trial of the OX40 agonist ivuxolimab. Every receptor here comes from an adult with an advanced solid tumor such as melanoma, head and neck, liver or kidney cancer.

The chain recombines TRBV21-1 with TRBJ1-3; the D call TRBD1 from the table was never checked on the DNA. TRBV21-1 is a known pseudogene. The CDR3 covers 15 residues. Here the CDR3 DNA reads TGTGCCAGCAGCAAAGTAGCAGGGGCTGGAAACACCATATATTTT. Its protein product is CASSKVAGAGNTIYF.

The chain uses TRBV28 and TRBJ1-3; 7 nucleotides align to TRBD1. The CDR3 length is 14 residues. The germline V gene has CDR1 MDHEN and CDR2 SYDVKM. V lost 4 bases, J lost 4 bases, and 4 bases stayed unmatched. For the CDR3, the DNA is TGTGCCAGCAGTTCCCCAGGGGGAGGAAACACCATATATTTT. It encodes CASSSPGGGNTIYF.

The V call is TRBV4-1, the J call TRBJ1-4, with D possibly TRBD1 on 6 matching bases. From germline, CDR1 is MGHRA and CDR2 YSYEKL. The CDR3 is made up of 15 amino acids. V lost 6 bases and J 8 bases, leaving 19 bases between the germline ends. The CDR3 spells CASRFSGGQGEKLFF. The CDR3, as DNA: TGCGCCAGCAGGTTTTCTGGGGGGCAAGGGGAAAAACTGTTTTTT.

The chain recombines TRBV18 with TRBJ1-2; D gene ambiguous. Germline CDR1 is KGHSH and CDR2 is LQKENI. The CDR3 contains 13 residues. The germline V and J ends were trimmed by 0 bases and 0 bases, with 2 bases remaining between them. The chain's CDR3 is CASSPPANYGYTF. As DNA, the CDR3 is TGTGCCAGCTCACCACCTGCTAACTATGGCTACACCTTC.

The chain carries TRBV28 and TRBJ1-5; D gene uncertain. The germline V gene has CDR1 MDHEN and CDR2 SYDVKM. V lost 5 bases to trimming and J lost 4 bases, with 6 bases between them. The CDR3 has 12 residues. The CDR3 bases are TGTGCCAGCAGTCTAGATAATCAGCCCCAGCATTTT. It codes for CASSLDNQPQHF.

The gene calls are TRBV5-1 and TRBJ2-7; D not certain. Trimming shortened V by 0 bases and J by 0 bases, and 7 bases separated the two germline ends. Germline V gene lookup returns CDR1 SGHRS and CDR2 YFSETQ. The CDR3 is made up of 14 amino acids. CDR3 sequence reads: CASSLGESSYEQYF. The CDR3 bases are TGCGCCAGCAGCTTGGGTGAGAGCTCCTACGAGCAGTACTTC.

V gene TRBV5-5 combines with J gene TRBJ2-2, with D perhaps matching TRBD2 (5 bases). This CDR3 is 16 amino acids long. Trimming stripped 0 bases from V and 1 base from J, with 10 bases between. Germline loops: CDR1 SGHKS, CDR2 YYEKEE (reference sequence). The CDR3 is CASSLAERRNTGELFF. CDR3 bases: TGTGCCAGCAGCTTGGCCGAGCGGAGGAACACCGGGGAGCTGTTTTTT. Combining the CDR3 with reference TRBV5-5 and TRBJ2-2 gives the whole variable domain DAGVTQSPTHLIKTRGQQVTLRCSPISGHKSVSWYQQVLGQGPQFIFQYYEKEERGRGNFPDRFSARQFPNYSSELNVNALLLGDSALYLCASSLAERRNTGELFFGEGSRLTVL.

CDR3 loop: CASSKVPGRGQPQHF. In nucleotides, the CDR3 is TGTGCCAGCAGCAAAGTCCCAGGGAGGGGTCAGCCCCAGCATTTT. The chain links TRBV21-1 to TRBJ1-5. TRBV21-1 is recorded as a pseudogene. The length of the CDR3 is 15 residues.

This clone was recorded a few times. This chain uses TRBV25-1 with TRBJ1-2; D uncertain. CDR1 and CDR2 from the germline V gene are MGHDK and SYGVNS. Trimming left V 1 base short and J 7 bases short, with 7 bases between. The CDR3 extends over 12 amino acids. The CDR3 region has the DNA TGTGCCAGCAGTGAATCGGTCGGTGGCTACACCTTC. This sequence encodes CASSESVGGYTF.

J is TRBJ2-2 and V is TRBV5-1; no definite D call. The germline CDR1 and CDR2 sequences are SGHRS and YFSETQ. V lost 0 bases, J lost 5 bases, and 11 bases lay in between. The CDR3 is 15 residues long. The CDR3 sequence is CASSLAAAVTGELFF. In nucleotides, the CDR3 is TGCGCCAGCAGCTTGGCAGCCGCGGTTACCGGGGAGCTGTTTTTT. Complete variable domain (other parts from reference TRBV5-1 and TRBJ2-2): KAGVTQTPRYLIKTRGQQVTLSCSPISGHRSVSWYQQTPGQGLQFLFEYFSETQRNKGNFPGRFSGRQFSNSRSEMNVSTLELGDSALYLCASSLAAAVTGELFFGEGSRLTVL.

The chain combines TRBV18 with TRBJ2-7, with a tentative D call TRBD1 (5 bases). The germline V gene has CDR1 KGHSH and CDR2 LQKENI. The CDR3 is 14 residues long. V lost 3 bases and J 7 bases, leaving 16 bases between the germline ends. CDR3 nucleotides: TGTGCCAGCTCACCGACAGTCGCTAGGCGGGAGCAGTACTTC. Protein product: CASSPTVARREQYF.

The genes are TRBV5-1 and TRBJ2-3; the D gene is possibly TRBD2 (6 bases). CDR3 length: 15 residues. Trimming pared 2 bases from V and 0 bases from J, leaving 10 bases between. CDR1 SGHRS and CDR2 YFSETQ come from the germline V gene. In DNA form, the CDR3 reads TGCGCCAGCAGCTTACTGGGGGGTAGCACAGATACGCAGTATTTT. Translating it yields CASSLLGGSTDTQYF.

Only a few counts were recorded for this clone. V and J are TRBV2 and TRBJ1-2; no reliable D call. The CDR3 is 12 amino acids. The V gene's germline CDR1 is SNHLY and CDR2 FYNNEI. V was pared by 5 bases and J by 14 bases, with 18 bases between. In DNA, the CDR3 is TGTGCCAGCAGTTACCTGTCGGCAGGCGTTACCTTC. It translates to CASSYLSAGVTF.

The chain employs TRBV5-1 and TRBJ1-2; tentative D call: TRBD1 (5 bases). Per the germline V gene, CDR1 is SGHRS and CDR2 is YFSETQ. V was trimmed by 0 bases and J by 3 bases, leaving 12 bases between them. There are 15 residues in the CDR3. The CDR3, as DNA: TGCGCCAGCAGCTTGGATGGCAGGGAGTACTATGGCTACACCTTC. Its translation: CASSLDGREYYGYTF.

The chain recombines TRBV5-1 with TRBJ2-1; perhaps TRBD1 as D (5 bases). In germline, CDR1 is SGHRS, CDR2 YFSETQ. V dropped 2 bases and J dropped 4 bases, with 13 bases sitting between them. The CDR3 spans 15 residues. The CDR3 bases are TGCGCCAGCAGCTTAAATGGTGACAGATACAATGAGCAGTTCTTC. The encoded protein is CASSLNGDRYNEQFF. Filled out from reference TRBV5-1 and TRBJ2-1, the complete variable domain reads KAGVTQTPRYLIKTRGQQVTLSCSPISGHRSVSWYQQTPGQGLQFLFEYFSETQRNKGNFPGRFSGRQFSNSRSEMNVSTLELGDSALYLCASSLNGDRYNEQFFGPGTRLTVL.

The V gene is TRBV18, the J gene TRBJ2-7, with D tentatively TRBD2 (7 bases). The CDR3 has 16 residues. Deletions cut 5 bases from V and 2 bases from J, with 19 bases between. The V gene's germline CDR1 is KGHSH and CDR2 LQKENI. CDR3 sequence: CASSVGGGSVPYEQYF. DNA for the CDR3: TGTGCCAGCTCAGTTGGGGGCGGGAGTGTTCCCTACGAGCAGTACTTC.

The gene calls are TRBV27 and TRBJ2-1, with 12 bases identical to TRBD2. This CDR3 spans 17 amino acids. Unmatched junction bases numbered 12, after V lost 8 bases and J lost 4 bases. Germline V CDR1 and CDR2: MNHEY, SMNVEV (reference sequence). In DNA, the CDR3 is TGTGCCAGCTCCGTGACTAGCGGGAGCTCGGGGTACAATGAGCAGTTCTTC. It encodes CASSVTSGSSGYNEQFF.

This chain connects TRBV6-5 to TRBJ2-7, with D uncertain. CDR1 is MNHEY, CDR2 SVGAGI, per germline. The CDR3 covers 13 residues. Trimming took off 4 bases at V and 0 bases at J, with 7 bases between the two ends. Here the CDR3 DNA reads TGTGCCAGCAGTTGGGCGGCCTCCTACGAGCAGTACTTC. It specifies CASSWAASYEQYF.

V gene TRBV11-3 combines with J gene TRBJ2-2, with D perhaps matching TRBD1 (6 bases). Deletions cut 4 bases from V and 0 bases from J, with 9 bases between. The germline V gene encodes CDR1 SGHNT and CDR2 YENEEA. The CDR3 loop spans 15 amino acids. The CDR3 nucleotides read TGTGCCAGCAGCTCACAGGGTACGAACACCGGGGAGCTGTTTTTT. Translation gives CASSSQGTNTGELFF. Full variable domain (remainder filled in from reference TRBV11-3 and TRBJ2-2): EAGVVQSPRYKIIEKKQPVAFWCNPISGHNTLYWYLQNLGQGPELLIRYENEEAVDDSQLPKDRFSAERLKGVDSTLKIQPAELGDSAVYLCASSSQGTNTGELFFGEGSRLTVL.

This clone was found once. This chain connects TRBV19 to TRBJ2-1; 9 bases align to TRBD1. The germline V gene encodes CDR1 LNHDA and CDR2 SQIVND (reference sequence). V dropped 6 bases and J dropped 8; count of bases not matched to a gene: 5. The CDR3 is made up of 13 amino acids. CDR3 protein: CASRMTGGDEQFF. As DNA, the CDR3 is TGTGCCAGTAGGATGACAGGGGGAGATGAGCAGTTCTTC.

CDR3 protein: CASSTGTEETQYF. CDR3 coding DNA: TGTGCCAGCAGCACGGGGACCGAAGAGACCCAGTACTTC. V is TRBV5-4 and J is TRBJ2-5; D possibly uses TRBD1 or TRBD2 (5 bases each). The germline CDR1 and CDR2 sequences are SGHNT and YYREEE (reference sequence). Trimming left V 4 bases short and J 3 bases short, with 10 bases between. The CDR3 covers 13 residues. The whole variable domain, filled in from reference TRBV5-4 and TRBJ2-5, reads ETGVTQSPTHLIKTRGQQVTLRCSSQSGHNTVSWYQQALGQGPQFIFQYYREEENGRGNFPPRFSGLQFPNYSSELNVNALELDDSALYLCASSTGTEETQYFGPGTRLLVL.

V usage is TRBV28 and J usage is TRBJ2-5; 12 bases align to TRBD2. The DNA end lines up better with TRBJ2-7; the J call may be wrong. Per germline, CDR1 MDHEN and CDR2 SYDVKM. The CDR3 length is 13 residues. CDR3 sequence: CAARLAGVYEQYF. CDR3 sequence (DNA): TGTGCCGCCCGACTAGCGGGAGTATACGAGCAGTACTTC.

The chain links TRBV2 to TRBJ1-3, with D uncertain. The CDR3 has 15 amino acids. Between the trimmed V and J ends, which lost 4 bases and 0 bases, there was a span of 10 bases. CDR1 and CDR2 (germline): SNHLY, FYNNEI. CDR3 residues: CASSGDTISGNTIYF. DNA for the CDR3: TGTGCCAGCAGTGGAGACACAATCTCTGGAAACACCATATATTTT. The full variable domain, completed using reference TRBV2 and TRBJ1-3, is EPEVTQTPSHQVTQMGQEVILRCVPISNHLYFYWYRQILGQKVEFLVSFYNNEISEKSEIFDDQFSVERPDGSNFTLKIRSTKLEDSAMYFCASSGDTISGNTIYFGEGSWLTVV.

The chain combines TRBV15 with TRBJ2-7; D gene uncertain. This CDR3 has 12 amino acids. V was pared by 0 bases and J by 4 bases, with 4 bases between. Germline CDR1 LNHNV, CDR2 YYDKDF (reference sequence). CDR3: CATSRDRYEQYF. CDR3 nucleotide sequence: TGTGCCACCAGCAGAGATCGGTACGAGCAGTACTTC.

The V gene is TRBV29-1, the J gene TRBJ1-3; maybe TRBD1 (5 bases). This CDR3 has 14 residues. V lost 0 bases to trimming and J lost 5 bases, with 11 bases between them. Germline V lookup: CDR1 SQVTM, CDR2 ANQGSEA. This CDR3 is CSVEERGIRNTIYF. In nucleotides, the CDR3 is TGCAGCGTTGAAGAAAGGGGTATCAGAAACACCATATATTTT. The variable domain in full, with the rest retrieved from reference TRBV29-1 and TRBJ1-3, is SAVISQKPSRDICQRGTSLTIQCQVDSQVTMMFWYRQQPGQSLTLIATANQGSEATYESGFVIDKFPISRPNLTFSTLTVSNMSPEDSSIYLCSVEERGIRNTIYFGEGSWLTVV.

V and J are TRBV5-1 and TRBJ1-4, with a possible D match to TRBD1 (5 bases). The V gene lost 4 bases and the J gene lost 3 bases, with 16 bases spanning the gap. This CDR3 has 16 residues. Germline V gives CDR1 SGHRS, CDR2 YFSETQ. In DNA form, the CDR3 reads TGCGCCAGCAGCCCATCAACCGGGACGGCTAATGAAAAACTGTTTTTT. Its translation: CASSPSTGTANEKLFF. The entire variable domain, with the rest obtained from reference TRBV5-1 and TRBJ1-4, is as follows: KAGVTQTPRYLIKTRGQQVTLSCSPISGHRSVSWYQQTPGQGLQFLFEYFSETQRNKGNFPGRFSGRQFSNSRSEMNVSTLELGDSALYLCASSPSTGTANEKLFFGSGTQLSVL.

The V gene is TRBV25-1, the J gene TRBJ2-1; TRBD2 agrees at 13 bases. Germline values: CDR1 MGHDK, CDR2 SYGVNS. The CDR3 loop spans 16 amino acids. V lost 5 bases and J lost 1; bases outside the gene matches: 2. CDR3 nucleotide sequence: TGTGCCAGCAGTTTACTAGCGGGGGGGTCCTACAATGAGCAGTTCTTC. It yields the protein CASSLLAGGSYNEQFF.

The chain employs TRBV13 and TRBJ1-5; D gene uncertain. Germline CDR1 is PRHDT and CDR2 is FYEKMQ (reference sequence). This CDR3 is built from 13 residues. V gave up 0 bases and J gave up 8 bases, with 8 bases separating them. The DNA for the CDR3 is TGTGCCAGCAGCTTAGGAGTAAGGAAGCCCCAGCATTTT. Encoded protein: CASSLGVRKPQHF.

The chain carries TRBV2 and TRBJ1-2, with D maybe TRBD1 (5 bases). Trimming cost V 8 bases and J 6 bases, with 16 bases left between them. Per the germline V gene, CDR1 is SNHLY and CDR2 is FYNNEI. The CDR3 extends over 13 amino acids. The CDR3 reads CASHEAGLHGYTF. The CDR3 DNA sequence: TGTGCCAGCCACGAGGCAGGGCTCCATGGCTACACCTTC.

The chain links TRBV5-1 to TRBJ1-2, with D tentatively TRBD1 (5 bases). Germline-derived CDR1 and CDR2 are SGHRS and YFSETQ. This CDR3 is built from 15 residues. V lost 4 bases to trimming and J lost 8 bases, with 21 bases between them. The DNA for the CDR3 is TGCGCCAGCAGCCTCCCGGGACCGGCGGTGGGGGGCTACACCTTC. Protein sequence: CASSLPGPAVGGYTF.